The 25 T cell receptor beta chains below come from one sample, sequenced in a study of T cell responses to AZD1222 COVID-19 vaccine listed by TCRdb under 2021. The receptor library was made with the immunoSEQ multiplex PCR assay. TCRdb limited this immuneACCESS table to in-frame rearrangements with V and J called. A share of clones is missing; checked studies link under half to unresolved V genes, and the rest is unexplained. The sample yields roughly 160,000 clones; 88% were counted once. The ten largest make up less than 6.5% of the sample. The time point label, read with the paper, signifies: baseline before first vaccination. Here the sequenced sample was peripheral blood, taken on day 0 of AZD1222 vaccination. These receptors came from an adult in good health.

The DNA for the CDR3 is TGTGCCAGCAGGGGAGGGGGCAGCGGGGAGCTGTTTTTT. Its protein is CASRGGGSGELFF. The chain carries TRBV12-3 or TRBV12-4 and TRBJ2-2; D possibly matches TRBD1 or TRBD2 (7 bases each). The CDR3 is 13 amino acids. With 6 bases removed from V and 7 bases from J, the gap between germline ends came to 12 bases.

This chain's CDR3 is CASSLDETQYF. The CDR3 bases are TGTGCCAGCAGCTTGGATGAGACCCAGTACTTC. The rearrangement links TRBV7-9 to TRBJ2-5; no definite D call. Per the germline V gene, CDR1 is SEHNR and CDR2 is FQNEAQ (reference sequence). The CDR3 extends over 11 amino acids. The V and J ends lost 3 bases and 5 bases respectively, with 4 bases between them.

V is TRBV19 and J is TRBJ2-7; 8 nucleotides line up with TRBD1. From germline, CDR1 is LNHDA and CDR2 SQIVND (reference sequence). The length of the CDR3 is 14 residues. The V and J ends lost 1 base and 2 bases, in that order; junction bases with no gene match: 1. CDR3 nucleotides: TGTGCCAGTAGTATAGCACAGGGGGCCTACGAGCAGTACTTC. This sequence encodes CASSIAQGAYEQYF.

The J gene is TRBJ2-7, the V gene TRBV11-2, with 9 bases that match TRBD1. This CDR3 spans 14 amino acids. The V gene end was trimmed by 4 bases and the J gene end by 3 bases; junction bases not matched to a gene: 4. Germline lookup yields CDR1 SGHAT and CDR2 FQNNGV. CDR3 sequence: CASSSGTGNYEQYF. Written as DNA, the CDR3 is TGTGCCAGCAGCTCCGGGACAGGGAACTACGAGCAGTACTTC.

This clone was found once. The J gene is TRBJ1-3, the V gene TRBV4-3; D perhaps matches TRBD1 (6 bases). V lost 0 bases, J lost 3 bases, and 18 bases lay in between. The CDR3 covers 18 residues. CDR1 and CDR2 from the germline V gene are LGHNA and YSLEER. CDR3 amino acids: CASSQDLSGGGSGNTIYF. CDR3 nucleotides: TGCGCCAGCAGCCAAGATTTGTCGGGAGGGGGAAGTGGAAACACCATATATTTT.

V and J are TRBV10-1 and TRBJ1-5, with 11 bases that match TRBD1. In germline, CDR1 is WNHNN, CDR2 SYGVQD (reference sequence). V was pared by 10 bases and J by 0 bases, with 14 bases of the junction left unmatched. This CDR3 is 18 amino acids long. The CDR3 sequence: CATAPGQGGAYSNQPQHF. CDR3 DNA sequence: TGCGCCACCGCCCCGGGACAGGGGGGGGCCTATAGCAATCAGCCCCAGCATTTT.

The rearrangement uses TRBV5-6 and TRBJ1-5; TRBD1 might be the D (5 bases). Germline V gene lookup returns CDR1 SGHDT and CDR2 YYEEEE. The CDR3 covers 15 residues. Trimming shortened V by 1 base and J by 3 bases, and 11 bases separated the two germline ends. The CDR3 nucleotides are TGTGCCAGCAGCTTGTTGGAGGGGCCCAATCAGCCCCAGCATTTT. The encoded protein is CASSLLEGPNQPQHF.

The V call is TRBV5-5, the J call TRBJ1-4; 9 nucleotides agree with TRBD1. The CDR3 is made up of 15 amino acids. Germline V gene sequence: CDR1 SGHKS, CDR2 YYEKEE (reference sequence). Germline trimming cut 0 bases from V and 4 bases from J; bases unmatched to any gene: 1. In DNA form, the CDR3 reads TGTGCCAGCAGCTTGGGACAGGGGGATAATGAAAAACTGTTTTTT. It codes for CASSLGQGDNEKLFF.

In this sample, this clone turned up a few times. The CDR3 sequence: CASSQDRNGKQFF. The CDR3 DNA sequence: TGTGCCAGCAGCCAAGATCGGAACGGCAAGCAGTTCTTC. The chain is built from TRBV3-1 (or the pseudogene TRBV3-2) and TRBJ2-1, with D hard to call. Looked up from germline, CDR1 is LGHDT and CDR2 is YNNKEL (reference sequence). The CDR3 spans 13 residues. V was clipped by 0 bases and J by 11 bases, with 11 bases between them.

The table lists this clone with a count of one. The chain recombines TRBV6-5 with TRBJ1-2; TRBD1 might be the D (5 bases). CDR1 and CDR2 from the germline V gene are MNHEY and SVGAGI. Trimming removed 0 bases from V and 5 bases from J, with 13 bases in between. This CDR3 is built from 15 residues. CDR3: CASSYSVQDRYGYTF. The DNA of the CDR3 is TGTGCCAGCAGTTACTCGGTACAGGACCGATATGGCTACACCTTC.

The chain carries TRBV27 and TRBJ1-1; TRBD1 matches 8 bases. V gave up 3 bases and J gave up 4 bases; unmatched junction bases: 13. The CDR3 has 17 residues. The V gene's germline CDR1 is MNHEY and CDR2 SMNVEV (reference sequence). CDR3 DNA: TGTGCCAGCAGTTTCCTGATGTCAGGGGGCTGGGGCACTGAAGCTTTCTTT. Its translation: CASSFLMSGGWGTEAFF.

This rearrangement joins TRBV28 to TRBJ2-2, with D unresolved. Germline V gives CDR1 MDHEN, CDR2 SYDVKM. The CDR3 spans 16 residues. V was trimmed by 5 bases and J by 4 bases, leaving 17 bases between them. CDR3 in DNA: TGTGCCAGCAGTCACCCCGGATTACCTCTCACCGGGGAGCTGTTTTTT. Its protein is CASSHPGLPLTGELFF.

In DNA, the CDR3 is TGTGCCAGCAGCCCCACCCCCCGGGGCCGGGAGCAGTACTTC. It specifies CASSPTPRGREQYF. V and J are TRBV3-1 (or the pseudogene TRBV3-2) and TRBJ2-7; perhaps D is TRBD1 or TRBD2 (5 bases each). V lost 4 bases, J lost 7 bases, and 17 bases lay in between. Germline lookup yields CDR1 LGHDT and CDR2 YNNKEL (reference sequence). CDR3 size: 14 residues.

J is TRBJ2-3 and V is TRBV11-3, with D possibly TRBD1 on 6 matching bases. Germline assignment: CDR1 SGHNT and CDR2 YENEEA. This CDR3 contains 14 residues. Trimming removed 5 bases at V and 5 bases at J, with 14 bases between. The CDR3 coding sequence is TGTGCCAGCAGCCACACAGGGCAGGGAGATACGCAGTATTTT. Translating gives CASSHTGQGDTQYF. Complete variable domain (other parts from reference TRBV11-3 and TRBJ2-3): EAGVVQSPRYKIIEKKQPVAFWCNPISGHNTLYWYLQNLGQGPELLIRYENEEAVDDSQLPKDRFSAERLKGVDSTLKIQPAELGDSAVYLCASSHTGQGDTQYFGPGTRLTVL.

V usage is TRBV30 and J usage is TRBJ2-7; 11 bases match TRBD2. The CDR3 spans 15 residues. The V gene's germline CDR1 is GTSNPN and CDR2 SVGIG (reference sequence). The V segment lost 3 bases and the J segment 3 bases; nucleotides outside the gene matches: 7. Written as DNA, the CDR3 is TGTGCCTGGAGAAGACTAGCGGGGCGCTTCTACGAGCAGTACTTC. Translation: CAWRRLAGRFYEQYF.

This chain joins TRBV12-5 and TRBJ2-3; D perhaps matches TRBD2 (7 bases). Germline V gives CDR1 LGHNT, CDR2 FRNRAP. The CDR3 is 14 residues long. V was clipped by 8 bases and J by 1 base, with 13 bases between them. The CDR3: CASSTGGGTDTQYF. The CDR3 DNA follows: TGTGCTAGTAGTACGGGGGGCGGCACAGATACGCAGTATTTT.

The chain combines TRBV9 with TRBJ1-2; D remains ambiguous. The CDR3 length is 14 residues. Trimming removed 0 bases at V and 3 bases at J, with 9 bases between. Germline V CDR1 and CDR2: SGDLS, YYNGEE. Here the CDR3 reads CASSVDTEDYGYTF. In DNA form, the CDR3 reads TGTGCCAGCAGCGTAGATACGGAGGACTATGGCTACACCTTC. The full variable domain, with the rest looked up from reference TRBV9 and TRBJ1-2, is DSGVTQTPKHLITATGQRVTLRCSPRSGDLSVYWYQQSLDQGLQFLIQYYNGEERAKGNILERFSAQQFPDLHSELNLSSLELGDSALYFCASSVDTEDYGYTFGSGTRLTVV.

This sequence joins TRBV28 and TRBJ1-2; perhaps TRBD1 as D (5 bases). The length of the CDR3 is 13 residues. V lost 4 bases to trimming and J lost 2 bases, with 8 bases between them. CDR1 MDHEN and CDR2 SYDVKM come from the germline V gene. The CDR3 DNA is TGTGCCAGCAGTTCCGACAGAAACTATGGCTACACCTTC. Its protein product is CASSSDRNYGYTF.

The rearrangement uses TRBV7-2 and TRBJ2-7, with 8 nucleotides matching TRBD2. With V trimmed by 5 bases and J by 3 bases, 12 bases remained unmatched. This CDR3 is built from 16 residues. Per the germline V gene, CDR1 is SGHTA and CDR2 is FQGNSA. CDR3 sequence reads: CASSPTLGGGLYEQYF. CDR3 sequence (DNA): TGTGCCAGCAGCCCGACCCTGGGCGGGGGGCTCTACGAGCAGTACTTC.

V is TRBV29-1 and J is TRBJ2-5; D is perhaps TRBD1 (5 bases). CDR3 size: 13 residues. Germline V gives CDR1 SQVTM, CDR2 ANQGSEA. The V end lost 4 bases, the J end lost 3 bases, and 12 bases lay between the germline ends. CDR3 protein: CSVARVLEETQYF. Written as DNA, the CDR3 is TGCAGCGTTGCCAGGGTTTTAGAAGAGACCCAGTACTTC. Using reference TRBV29-1 and TRBJ2-5 for the parts outside the CDR3, the full variable domain is SAVISQKPSRDICQRGTSLTIQCQVDSQVTMMFWYRQQPGQSLTLIATANQGSEATYESGFVIDKFPISRPNLTFSTLTVSNMSPEDSSIYLCSVARVLEETQYFGPGTRLLVL.

CDR3 amino acids: CAWSLASGQGHSPLHF. The DNA of the CDR3 is TGTGCCTGGAGCCTGGCGTCGGGACAGGGCCATTCACCCCTCCACTTT. The chain carries TRBV30 and TRBJ1-6; 9 bases align to TRBD1. The ends lost 3 bases at V and 8 bases at J; junction bases unmatched: 11. The CDR3 is made up of 16 amino acids. The germline V gene has CDR1 GTSNPN and CDR2 SVGIG (reference sequence).

The J gene is TRBJ2-1, the V gene TRBV2; 10 bases match TRBD1. Losses at the gene ends were 10 bases for V and 3 bases for J; bases not matched to a gene: 6. Germline CDR1 SNHLY, CDR2 FYNNEI. The length of the CDR3 is 14 residues. The CDR3 sequence is CATPRDRGYNEQFF. The CDR3 nucleotides read TGTGCCACCCCCCGGGACAGGGGCTACAATGAGCAGTTCTTC. The variable domain in full, completed from reference TRBV2 and TRBJ2-1, reads EPEVTQTPSHQVTQMGQEVILRCVPISNHLYFYWYRQILGQKVEFLVSFYNNEISEKSEIFDDQFSVERPDGSNFTLKIRSTKLEDSAMYFCATPRDRGYNEQFFGPGTRLTVL.

This chain uses TRBV28 with TRBJ1-1, with D perhaps matching TRBD1 (5 bases). V gave up 2 bases and J gave up 3 bases, with 13 bases separating them. The CDR3 spans 15 residues. Germline V gives CDR1 MDHEN, CDR2 SYDVKM. The CDR3 DNA sequence: TGTGCCAGCAGTTTAGTAGCCCTAGGGGACACTGAAGCTTTCTTT. Residues: CASSLVALGDTEAFF.

Turning to this clone: Other DNA variants within this sample encode the same CDR3. This chain connects TRBV5-6 to TRBJ2-3; D is possibly TRBD2 (5 bases). Trimming shortened V by 0 bases and J by 0 bases, and 5 bases separated the two germline ends. CDR3 length: 14 residues. Germline-derived CDR1 and CDR2 are SGHDT and YYEEEE. This CDR3 is CASSLGLSTDTQYF. The CDR3 DNA follows: TGTGCCAGCAGCTTGGGACTAAGCACAGATACGCAGTATTTT.

This chain uses TRBV19 with TRBJ2-7; 7 nucleotides align to TRBD1. Germline V gene sequence: CDR1 LNHDA, CDR2 SQIVND (reference sequence). The CDR3 runs 14 residues. V lost 8 bases to trimming and J lost 0 bases; unmatched junction nucleotides: 7. The CDR3 sequence: CASSRTGSSYEQYF. CDR3 bases: TGTGCCAGTTCCCGGACAGGAAGCTCCTACGAGCAGTACTTC.